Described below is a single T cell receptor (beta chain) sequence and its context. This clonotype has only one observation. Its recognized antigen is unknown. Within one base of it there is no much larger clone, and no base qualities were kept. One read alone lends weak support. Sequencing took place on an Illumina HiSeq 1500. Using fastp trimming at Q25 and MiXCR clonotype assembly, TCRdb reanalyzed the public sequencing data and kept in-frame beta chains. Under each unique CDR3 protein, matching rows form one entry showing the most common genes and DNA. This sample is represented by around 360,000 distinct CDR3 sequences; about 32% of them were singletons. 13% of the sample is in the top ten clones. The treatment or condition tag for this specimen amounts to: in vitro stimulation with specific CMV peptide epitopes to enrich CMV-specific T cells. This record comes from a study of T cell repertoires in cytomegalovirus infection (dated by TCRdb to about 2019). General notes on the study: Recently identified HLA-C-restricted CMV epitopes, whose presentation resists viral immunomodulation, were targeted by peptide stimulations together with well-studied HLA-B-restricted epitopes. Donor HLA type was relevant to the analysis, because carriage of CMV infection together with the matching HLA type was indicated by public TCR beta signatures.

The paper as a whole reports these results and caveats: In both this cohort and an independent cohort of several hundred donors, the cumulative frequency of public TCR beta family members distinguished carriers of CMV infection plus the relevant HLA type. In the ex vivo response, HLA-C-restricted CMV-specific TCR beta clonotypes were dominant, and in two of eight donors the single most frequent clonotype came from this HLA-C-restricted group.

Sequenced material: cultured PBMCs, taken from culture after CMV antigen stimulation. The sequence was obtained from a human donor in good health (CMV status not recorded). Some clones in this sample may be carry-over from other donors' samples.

The CDR3 corresponds to CSGKGQGYVGTEAFF. At the DNA level, the sequence is TGCAGTGGGAAGGGACAGGGGTATGTCGGCACTGAAGCTTTCTTT. The chain employs TRBV20-1 and TRBJ1-1, with 10 bases matching TRBD1. V is pruned by 7 bases and J by 4 bases, leaving 12 bases of the junction without a gene match. CDR1 DFQATT and CDR2 SNEGSKA were looked up in the germline V gene (reference sequence). Spanning cysteine to phenylalanine, the CDR3 consists of 15 amino acids. The kept DNA is CDR3 alone, 45 bases in frame from the first base.